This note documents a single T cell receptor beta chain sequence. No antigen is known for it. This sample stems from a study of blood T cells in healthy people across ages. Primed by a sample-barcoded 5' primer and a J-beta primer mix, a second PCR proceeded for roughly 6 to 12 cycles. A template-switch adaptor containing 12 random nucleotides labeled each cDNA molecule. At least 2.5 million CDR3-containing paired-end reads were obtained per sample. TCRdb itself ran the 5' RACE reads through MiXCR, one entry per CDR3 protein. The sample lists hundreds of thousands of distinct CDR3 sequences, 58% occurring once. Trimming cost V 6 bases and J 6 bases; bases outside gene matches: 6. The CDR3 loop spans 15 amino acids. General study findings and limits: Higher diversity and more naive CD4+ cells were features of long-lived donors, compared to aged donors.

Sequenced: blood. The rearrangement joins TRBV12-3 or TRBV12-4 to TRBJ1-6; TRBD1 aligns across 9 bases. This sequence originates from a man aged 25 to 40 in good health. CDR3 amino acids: CASRLGTGINSPLHF. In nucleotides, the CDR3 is TGTGCCAGCAGATTGGGGACAGGGATTAATTCACCCCTCCACTTT.